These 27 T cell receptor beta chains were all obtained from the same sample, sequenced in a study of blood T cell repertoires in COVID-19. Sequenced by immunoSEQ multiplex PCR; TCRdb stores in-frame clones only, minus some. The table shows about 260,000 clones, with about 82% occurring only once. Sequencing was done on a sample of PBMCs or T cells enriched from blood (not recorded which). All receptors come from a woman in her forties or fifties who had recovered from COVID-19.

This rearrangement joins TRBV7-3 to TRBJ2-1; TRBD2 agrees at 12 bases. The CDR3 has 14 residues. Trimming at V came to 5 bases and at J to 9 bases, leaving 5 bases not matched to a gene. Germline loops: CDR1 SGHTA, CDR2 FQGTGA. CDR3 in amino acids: CASSRTSGTGEQFF. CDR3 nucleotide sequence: TGTGCCAGCAGCCGGACTAGCGGGACAGGTGAGCAGTTCTTC.

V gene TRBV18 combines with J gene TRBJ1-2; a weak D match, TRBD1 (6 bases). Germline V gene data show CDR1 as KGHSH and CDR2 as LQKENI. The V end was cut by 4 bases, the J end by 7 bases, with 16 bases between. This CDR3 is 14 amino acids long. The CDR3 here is CASSHQTGSGGYTF. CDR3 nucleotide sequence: TGTGCCAGCTCACACCAAACAGGGTCGGGTGGCTACACCTTC.

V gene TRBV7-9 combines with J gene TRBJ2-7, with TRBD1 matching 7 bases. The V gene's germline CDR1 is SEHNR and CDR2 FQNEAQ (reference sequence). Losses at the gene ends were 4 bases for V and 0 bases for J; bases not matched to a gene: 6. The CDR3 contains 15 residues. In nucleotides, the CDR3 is TGTGCCAGCAGCTCCGACAGGGTCTTCTCCTACGAGCAGTACTTC. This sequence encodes CASSSDRVFSYEQYF.

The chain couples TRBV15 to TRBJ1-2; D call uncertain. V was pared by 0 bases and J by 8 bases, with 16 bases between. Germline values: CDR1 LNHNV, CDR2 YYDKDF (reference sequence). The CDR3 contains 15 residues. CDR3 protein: CATSRDLDSSTGYTF. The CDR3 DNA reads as TGTGCCACCAGCAGAGATCTGGACTCCTCTACCGGCTACACCTTC. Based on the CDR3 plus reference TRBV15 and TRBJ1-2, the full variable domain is DAMVIQNPRYQVTQFGKPVTLSCSQTLNHNVMYWYQQKSSQAPKLLFHYYDKDFNNEADTPDNFQSRRPNTSFCFLDIRSPGLGDTAMYLCATSRDLDSSTGYTFGSGTRLTVV.

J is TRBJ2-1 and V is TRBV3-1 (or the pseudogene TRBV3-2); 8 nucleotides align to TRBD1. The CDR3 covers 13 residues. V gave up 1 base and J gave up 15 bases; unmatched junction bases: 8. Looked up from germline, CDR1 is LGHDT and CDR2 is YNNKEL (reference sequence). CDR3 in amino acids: CASSQVSPGQVFF. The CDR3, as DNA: TGTGCCAGCAGCCAAGTATCACCGGGACAGGTGTTCTTC.

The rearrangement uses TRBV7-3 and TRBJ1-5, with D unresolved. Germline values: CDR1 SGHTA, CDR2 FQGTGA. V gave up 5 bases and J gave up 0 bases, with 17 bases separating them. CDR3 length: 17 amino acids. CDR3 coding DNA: TGTGCCAGCAGCAGCAGACACCGACACTTTAGCAATCAGCCCCAGCATTTT. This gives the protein CASSSRHRHFSNQPQHF.

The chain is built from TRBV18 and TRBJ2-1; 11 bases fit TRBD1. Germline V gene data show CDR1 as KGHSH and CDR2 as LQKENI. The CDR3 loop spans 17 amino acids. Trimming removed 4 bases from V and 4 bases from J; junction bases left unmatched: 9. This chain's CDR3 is CASSRQGGTGGYNEQFF. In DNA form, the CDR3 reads TGTGCCAGCTCACGCCAAGGGGGGACAGGGGGTTACAATGAGCAGTTCTTC.

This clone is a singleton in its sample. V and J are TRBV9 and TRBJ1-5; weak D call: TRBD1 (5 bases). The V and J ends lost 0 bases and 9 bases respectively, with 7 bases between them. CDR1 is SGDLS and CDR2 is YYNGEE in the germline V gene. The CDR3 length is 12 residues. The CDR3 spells CASSVGGGPQHF. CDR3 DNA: TGTGCCAGCAGCGTAGGCGGGGGGCCCCAGCATTTT.

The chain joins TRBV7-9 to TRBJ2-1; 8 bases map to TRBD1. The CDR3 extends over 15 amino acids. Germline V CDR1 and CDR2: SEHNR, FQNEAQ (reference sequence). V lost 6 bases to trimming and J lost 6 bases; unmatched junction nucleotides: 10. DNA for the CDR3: TGTGCCAGCAGGGATCGGCAGGGGGCCAGCAATGAGCAGTTCTTC. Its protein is CASRDRQGASNEQFF. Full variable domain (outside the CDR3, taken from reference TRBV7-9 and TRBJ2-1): DTGVSQNPRHKITKRGQNVTFRCDPISEHNRLYWYRQTLGQGPEFLTYFQNEAQLEKSRLLSDRFSAERPKGSFSTLEIQRTEQGDSAMYLCASRDRQGASNEQFFGPGTRLTVL.

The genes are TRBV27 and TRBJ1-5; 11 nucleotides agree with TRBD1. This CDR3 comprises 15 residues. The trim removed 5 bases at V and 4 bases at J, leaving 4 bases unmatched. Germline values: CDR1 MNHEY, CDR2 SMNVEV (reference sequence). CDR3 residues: CASSLGTGGNQPQHF. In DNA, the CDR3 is TGTGCCAGCAGTCTAGGGACAGGGGGTAATCAGCCCCAGCATTTT.

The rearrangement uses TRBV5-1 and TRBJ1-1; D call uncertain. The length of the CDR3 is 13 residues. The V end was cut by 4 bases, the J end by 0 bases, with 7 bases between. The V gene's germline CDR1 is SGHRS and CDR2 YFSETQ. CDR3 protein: CASSTQMNTEAFF. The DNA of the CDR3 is TGCGCCAGCAGCACACAGATGAACACTGAAGCTTTCTTT.

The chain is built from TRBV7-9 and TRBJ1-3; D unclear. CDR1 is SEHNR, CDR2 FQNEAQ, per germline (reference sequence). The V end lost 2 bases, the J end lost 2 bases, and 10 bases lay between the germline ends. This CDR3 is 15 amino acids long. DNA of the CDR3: TGTGCCAGCAGCTTATCCGAAGCTCCTGGAAACACCATATATTTT. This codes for CASSLSEAPGNTIYF.

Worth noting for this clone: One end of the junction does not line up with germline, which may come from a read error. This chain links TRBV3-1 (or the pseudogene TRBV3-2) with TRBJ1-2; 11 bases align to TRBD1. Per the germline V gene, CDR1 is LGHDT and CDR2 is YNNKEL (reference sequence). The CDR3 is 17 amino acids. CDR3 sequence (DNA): TGTGCCAGCAGCCCTCCGGGACAGGGGGTGTATAACGATGGCTACACCTTC. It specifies CASSPPGQGVYNDGYTF.

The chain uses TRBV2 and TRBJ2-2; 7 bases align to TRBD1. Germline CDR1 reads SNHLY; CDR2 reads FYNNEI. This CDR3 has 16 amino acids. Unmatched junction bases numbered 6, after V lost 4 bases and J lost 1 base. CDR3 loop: CASSATGTVNTGELFF. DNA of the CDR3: TGTGCCAGCAGTGCCACCGGGACAGTGAACACCGGGGAGCTGTTTTTT.

This CDR3 reads CASSLRLAGRVGSETQYF. The CDR3 nucleotides are TGTGCCAGCAGCCTCCGACTAGCGGGAAGGGTGGGGTCAGAGACCCAGTACTTC. This rearrangement joins TRBV7-6 to TRBJ2-5, with 11 positions matching TRBD2. The germline gives CDR1 SGHVS, CDR2 FNYEAQ. The CDR3 spans 18 residues. V lost 5 bases to trimming and J lost 4 bases; unmatched junction nucleotides: 15.

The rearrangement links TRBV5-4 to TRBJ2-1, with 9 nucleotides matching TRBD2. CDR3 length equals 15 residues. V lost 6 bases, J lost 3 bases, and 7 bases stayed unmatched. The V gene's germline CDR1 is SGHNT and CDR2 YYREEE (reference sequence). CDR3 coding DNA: TGTGCCAGCAAAAAAGCGGGAGGCAACTACAATGAGCAGTTCTTC. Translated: CASKKAGGNYNEQFF.

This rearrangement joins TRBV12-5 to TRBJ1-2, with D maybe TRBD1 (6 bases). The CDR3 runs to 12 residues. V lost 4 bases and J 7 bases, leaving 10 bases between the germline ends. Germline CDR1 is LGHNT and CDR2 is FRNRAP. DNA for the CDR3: TGTGCTAGTGGTTGGGGACACCTTGGCTACACCTTC. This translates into CASGWGHLGYTF.

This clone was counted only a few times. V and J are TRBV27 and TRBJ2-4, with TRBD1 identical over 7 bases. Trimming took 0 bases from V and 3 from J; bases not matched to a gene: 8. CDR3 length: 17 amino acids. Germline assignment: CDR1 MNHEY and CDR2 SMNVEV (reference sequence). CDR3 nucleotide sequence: TGTGCCAGCAGTTTATCCCTCACAGGGGTCGGCAAAAACATTCAGTACTTC. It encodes CASSLSLTGVGKNIQYF.

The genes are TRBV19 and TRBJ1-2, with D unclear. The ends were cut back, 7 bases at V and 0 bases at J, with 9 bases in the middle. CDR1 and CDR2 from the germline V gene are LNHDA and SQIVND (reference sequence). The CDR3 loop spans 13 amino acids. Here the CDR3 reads CASNRGTNYGYTF. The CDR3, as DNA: TGTGCCAGTAACCGGGGAACTAACTATGGCTACACCTTC. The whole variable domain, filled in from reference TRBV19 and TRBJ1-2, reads DGGITQSPKYLFRKEGQNVTLSCEQNLNHDAMYWYRQDPGQGLRLIYYSQIVNDFQKGDIAEGYSVSREKKESFPLTVTSAQKNPTAFYLCASNRGTNYGYTFGSGTRLTVV.

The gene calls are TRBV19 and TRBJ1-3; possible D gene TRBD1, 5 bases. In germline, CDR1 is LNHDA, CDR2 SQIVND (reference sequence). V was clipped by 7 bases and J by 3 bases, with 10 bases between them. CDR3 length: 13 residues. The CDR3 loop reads CASMQGFGNTIYF. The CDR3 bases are TGTGCCAGTATGCAGGGTTTTGGAAACACCATATATTTT.

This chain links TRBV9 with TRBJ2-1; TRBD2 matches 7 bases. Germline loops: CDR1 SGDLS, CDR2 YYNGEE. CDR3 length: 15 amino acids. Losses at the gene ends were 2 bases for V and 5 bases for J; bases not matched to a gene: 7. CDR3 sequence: CASSVTGTTNNEQFF. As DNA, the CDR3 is TGTGCCAGCAGCGTGACCGGGACTACCAACAATGAGCAGTTCTTC.

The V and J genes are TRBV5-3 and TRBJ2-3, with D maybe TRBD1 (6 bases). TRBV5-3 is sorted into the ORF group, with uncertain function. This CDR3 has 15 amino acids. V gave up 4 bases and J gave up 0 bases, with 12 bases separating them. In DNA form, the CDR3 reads TGTGCCAGAAGCCAAAGACAGGCTAGCACAGATACGCAGTATTTT. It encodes CARSQRQASTDTQYF.

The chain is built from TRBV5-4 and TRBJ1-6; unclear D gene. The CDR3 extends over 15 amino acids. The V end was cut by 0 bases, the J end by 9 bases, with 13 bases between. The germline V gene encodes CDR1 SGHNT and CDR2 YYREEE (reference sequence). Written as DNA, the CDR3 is TGTGCCAGCAGCTTGGATCGGGCGGGCAGTTCACCCCTCCACTTT. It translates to CASSLDRAGSSPLHF.

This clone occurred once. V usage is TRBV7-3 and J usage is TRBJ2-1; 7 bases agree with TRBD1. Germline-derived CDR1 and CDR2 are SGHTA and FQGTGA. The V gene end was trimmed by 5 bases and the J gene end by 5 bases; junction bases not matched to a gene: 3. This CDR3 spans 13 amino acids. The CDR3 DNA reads TGTGCCAGCAGCCCAGACAGGGACAATGAGCAGTTCTTC. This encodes CASSPDRDNEQFF.

This CDR3 reads CASSHIDGGTDTQYF. The DNA of the CDR3 is TGTGCCAGCAGCCACATCGACGGGGGCACAGATACGCAGTATTTT. The chain uses TRBV7-9 and TRBJ2-3; TRBD2 might be the D (5 bases). CDR3 length: 15 residues. From germline, CDR1 is SEHNR and CDR2 FQNEAQ (reference sequence). V was pared by 5 bases and J by 1 base, with 13 bases between.

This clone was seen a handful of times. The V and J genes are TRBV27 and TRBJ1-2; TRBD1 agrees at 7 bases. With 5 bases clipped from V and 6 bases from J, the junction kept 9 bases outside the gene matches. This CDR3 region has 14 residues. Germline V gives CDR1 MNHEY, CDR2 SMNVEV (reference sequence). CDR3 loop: CASSTLTGIHGYTF. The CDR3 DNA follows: TGTGCCAGCAGTACTCTGACAGGGATACATGGCTACACCTTC.

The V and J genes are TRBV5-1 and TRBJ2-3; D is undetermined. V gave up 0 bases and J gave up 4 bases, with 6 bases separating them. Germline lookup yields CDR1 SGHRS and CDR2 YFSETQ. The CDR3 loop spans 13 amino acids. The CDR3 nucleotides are TGCGCCAGCAGCTTGGGGCAGTCAGATACGCAGTATTTT. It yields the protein CASSLGQSDTQYF.